This T cell receptor (beta chain) was observed in a study of PD-L1 blockade in urothelial cancer. Sequenced by immunoSEQ multiplex PCR; TCRdb stores in-frame clones only, minus some. The sample lists around 50,000 clones, roughly four fifths occurring once. CDR3 length: 15 residues. Germline V lookup: CDR1 MNHNS, CDR2 SASEGT. The V and J ends lost 3 bases and 2 bases respectively, with 10 bases between them. The sample's time point: pretreatment peripheral blood. The V and J genes are TRBV6-1 and TRBJ2-2; perhaps TRBD2 as D (6 bases). Source: PBMCs, taken around atezolizumab (anti-PD-L1) treatment. This TCR derives from a man aged 45 to 65 with urothelial cancer. This CDR3 reads CASSEGLFNTGELFF. The CDR3 coding sequence is TGTGCCAGCAGTGAGGGACTTTTTAACACCGGGGAGCTGTTTTTT.